This T cell receptor beta chain was found in a study of cytomegalovirus exposure and HLA in healthy donors. This CDR3 is 14 amino acids long. The trim removed 6 bases at V and 7 bases at J, leaving 10 bases unmatched. CDR1 is SQVTM and CDR2 is ANQGSEA in the germline V gene. From the 120-subject validation cohort, which was separate from the roughly 670-subject first cohort, the donors were drawn. Sequencing used immunoSEQ multiplex PCR; TCRdb keeps in-frame clones, though not all of them. The sample has 50,000 to 65,000 clones, roughly 94% seen once. This clone was seen just once. The antigen is undetermined. Study results and caveats: In the 95 to 150 validation repertoires, a later analysis found that first-cohort TCR clusters tended to co-occur. Reported results showed that the classifier diagnosed cytomegalovirus status with high specificity and sensitivity. The study designated roughly 150 TCR beta chains cytomegalovirus-associated.

The receptor's source is a woman aged 18-29 years in good health and CMV-seropositive. The sample comprised PBMCs. The chain has TRBV29-1 and TRBJ2-1; 9 positions match TRBD1. CDR3 amino acids: CSVDGTGSWNEQFF. For the CDR3, the DNA is TGCAGCGTAGACGGGACAGGGTCGTGGAATGAGCAGTTCTTC.